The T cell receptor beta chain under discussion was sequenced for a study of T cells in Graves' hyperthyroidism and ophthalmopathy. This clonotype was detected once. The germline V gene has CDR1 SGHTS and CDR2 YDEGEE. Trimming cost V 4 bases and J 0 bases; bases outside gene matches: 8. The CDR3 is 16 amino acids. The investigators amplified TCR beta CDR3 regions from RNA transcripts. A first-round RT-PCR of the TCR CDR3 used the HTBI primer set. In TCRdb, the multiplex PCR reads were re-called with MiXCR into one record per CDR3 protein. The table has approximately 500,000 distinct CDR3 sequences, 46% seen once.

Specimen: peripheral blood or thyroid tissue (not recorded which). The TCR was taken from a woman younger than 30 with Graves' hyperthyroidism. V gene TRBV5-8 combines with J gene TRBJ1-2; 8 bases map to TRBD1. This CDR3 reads CASSPGQASPNYGYTF. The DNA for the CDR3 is TGTGCCAGCAGCCCGGGACAGGCGTCACCTAACTATGGCTACACCTTC.